These 21 T cell receptor beta chains were all obtained from the same sample, sequenced in a study of early T cells in non-severe SARS-CoV-2 infection. TCRdb used MiXCR to reprocess the 5' RACE reads, holding one entry per CDR3 protein. The sample lists around 50,000 distinct CDR3 sequences, around 6% seen once, with about 4.3% in the top ten. Source material: whole blood. The origin of the receptors is an adult who was a healthcare worker with PCR-confirmed SARS-CoV-2 infection or an uninfected control (not recorded which).

At least ten counts were recorded for this clonotype. The CDR3 DNA reads TGTGCCAGCAGTCCTGTCAACTATGGCTACACCTTC. This codes for CASSPVNYGYTF. The J gene is TRBJ1-2, the V gene TRBV28, with D unclear. Looked up from germline, CDR1 is MDHEN and CDR2 is SYDVKM. V was shortened by 5 bases and J by 2 bases, with 6 bases between the two germline ends. The CDR3 runs to 12 residues.

This clonotype ranks as medium-sized (0.01 to 0.1%). The chain has TRBV11-2 and TRBJ2-5; D might be TRBD1 or TRBD2, each matching 5 bases. Germline CDR1 is SGHAT and CDR2 is FQNNGV. The CDR3 has 14 residues. Trimming cost V 1 base and J 1 base, with 7 bases left between them. The CDR3 DNA sequence: TGTGCCAGCAGCTTAGTCGGGACCCAAGAGACCCAGTACTTC. It is translated as CASSLVGTQETQYF.

Ten or more counts support this clonotype. The chain joins TRBV7-2 to TRBJ1-1; the D gene is possibly TRBD1 (5 bases). The CDR3 has 14 amino acids. CDR1 is SGHTA, CDR2 FQGNSA, per germline. With 1 base removed from V and 8 bases from J, the gap between germline ends came to 14 bases. The CDR3 nucleotides are TGTGCCAGCAGCTTAGTGGCGGGGGTTGGGGAAGCTTTCTTT. This encodes CASSLVAGVGEAFF.

This clonotype occurred many times. The rearrangement links TRBV5-5 to TRBJ1-2, with no clear D. This CDR3 has 15 amino acids. From germline, CDR1 is SGHKS and CDR2 YYEKEE (reference sequence). V dropped 0 bases and J dropped 2 bases, with 11 bases sitting between them. The DNA of the CDR3 is TGTGCCAGCAGCTTGGTCTTTGGGCAGAACTATGGCTACACCTTC. Translation gives CASSLVFGQNYGYTF.

This chain uses TRBV6-2 or TRBV6-3 with TRBJ2-5, with D perhaps matching TRBD1 (6 bases). This CDR3 is built from 17 residues. The germline CDR1 and CDR2 sequences are MNHEY and SVGEGT. V was pared by 4 bases and J by 4 bases, with 22 bases between. CDR3: CASSSPGTIGARETQYF. In nucleotides, the CDR3 is TGTGCCAGCAGTTCCCCGGGGACAATTGGGGCCCGAGAGACCCAGTACTTC.

There are many counts of this clonotype. The genes are TRBV20-1 and TRBJ2-7; tentative D call: TRBD2 (6 bases). Trimming stripped 5 bases from V and 3 bases from J, with 11 bases between. Germline CDR1 is DFQATT and CDR2 is SNEGSKA (reference sequence). This CDR3 has 12 residues. The CDR3 sequence: CSAGGIGYEQYF. The CDR3, as DNA: TGCAGTGCTGGCGGGATCGGCTACGAGCAGTACTTC.

This clonotype was detected a few times. The V gene is TRBV6-5, the J gene TRBJ1-5; D ambiguous. Between the trimmed V and J ends, which lost 0 bases and 4 bases, there was a span of 4 bases. The CDR3 covers 13 residues. Per germline, CDR1 MNHEY and CDR2 SVGAGI. The CDR3 bases are TGTGCCAGCAGTTACTCCAGGAATCAGCCCCAGCATTTT. Amino acid sequence: CASSYSRNQPQHF.

The sample holds a few counts of this clonotype. The chain links TRBV12-3 or TRBV12-4 to TRBJ2-3; a weak D match, TRBD1 (5 bases). The CDR3 spans 16 residues. Trimming cost V 5 bases and J 3 bases, with 18 bases left between them. CDR3 sequence (DNA): TGTGCCAGCAGTGCCCACGAAGGGGTTGGTACAGATACGCAGTATTTT. This codes for CASSAHEGVGTDTQYF.

This clonotype was counted at least ten times. This chain uses TRBV4-1 with TRBJ1-2, with D unclear. This CDR3 has 14 amino acids. V lost 3 bases, J lost 8 bases, and 16 bases lay in between. Germline CDR1 is MGHRA and CDR2 is YSYEKL. In DNA form, the CDR3 reads TGCGCCAGCAGCCATGAAGGGCGCCAATTGGGCTACACCTTC. Translated, it gives CASSHEGRQLGYTF.

J is TRBJ2-3 and V is TRBV10-3; D unresolved. The CDR3 is 13 amino acids. Germline values: CDR1 ENHRY, CDR2 SYGVKD. V gave up 7 bases and J gave up 8 bases, with 16 bases separating them. As DNA, the CDR3 is TGTGCCATCAACCGTGCGGCCAGCACTACGCAGTATTTT. Amino acids: CAINRAASTTQYF.

This clonotype appeared many times. The gene calls are TRBV6-2 or TRBV6-3 and TRBJ2-3, with unresolved D. V was trimmed by 1 base and J by 0 bases, leaving 17 bases between them. Germline V lookup: CDR1 MNHEY, CDR2 SVGEGT. The CDR3 runs 18 residues. The CDR3 DNA sequence: TGTGCCAGCAGTTACTTCCTCCCGGTGAAGACTAGCACAGATACGCAGTATTTT. Residues: CASSYFLPVKTSTDTQYF.

This clonotype was seen a few times. V is TRBV7-3 and J is TRBJ2-6, with TRBD1 matching over 9 bases. The CDR3 covers 18 residues. The J segment lost 1 base and the V segment lost 4 bases, leaving 8 bases of the junction unmatched. Germline CDR1 SGHTA, CDR2 FQGTGA. CDR3 nucleotides: TGTGCCAGCAGCTCGGACCCGGGACAGGGTTCTGGGGCCAACGTCCTGACTTTC. It translates to CASSSDPGQGSGANVLTF.

This clonotype was counted ten times or more. This chain connects TRBV27 to TRBJ1-2; D gene ambiguous. Trimming pared 3 bases from V and 0 bases from J, leaving 11 bases between. The CDR3 sequence is 15 residues long. Germline V gene sequence: CDR1 MNHEY, CDR2 SMNVEV (reference sequence). The CDR3 region has the DNA TGTGCCAGCAGTTTCGTACCGTTGGCTAACTATGGCTACACCTTC. Amino acid sequence: CASSFVPLANYGYTF.

This clonotype was detected a few times. The rearrangement joins TRBV6-5 to TRBJ2-7; D gene ambiguous. This CDR3 contains 14 residues. Looked up from germline, CDR1 is MNHEY and CDR2 is SVGAGI. V lost 5 bases and J lost 0, with 11 bases in between. The CDR3 nucleotides are TGTGCCAGCAGTCACACATCTGCCTCCTACGAGCAGTACTTC. Protein sequence: CASSHTSASYEQYF.

This clonotype was seen ten or more times. The V call is TRBV6-5, the J call TRBJ1-2; D possibly corresponds to TRBD1 (6 bases). Germline V gene sequence: CDR1 MNHEY, CDR2 SVGAGI. The CDR3 loop spans 12 amino acids. V dropped 7 bases and J dropped 7 bases, with 13 bases sitting between them. The CDR3 reads CASTRGGFGYTF. The DNA of the CDR3 is TGTGCCAGCACGCGGGGGGGCTTTGGCTACACCTTC.

The chain links TRBV20-1 to TRBJ2-3; D perhaps matches TRBD2 (5 bases). The CDR3 has 13 amino acids. The V end lost 4 bases, the J end lost 2 bases, and 10 bases lay between the germline ends. Per the germline V gene, CDR1 is DFQATT and CDR2 is SNEGSKA (reference sequence). CDR3 sequence (DNA): TGCAGTGCTAAAGGACTCTACACAGATACGCAGTATTTT. Its protein is CSAKGLYTDTQYF.

This clonotype was counted a few times. The chain has TRBV7-3 and TRBJ2-3; D remains unclear. CDR3 length: 14 residues. V lost 2 bases and J 6 bases, leaving 12 bases between the germline ends. From germline, CDR1 is SGHTA and CDR2 FQGTGA. The CDR3 sequence is CASSLGNSFDTQYF. The CDR3 bases are TGTGCCAGCAGCTTAGGTAACAGCTTCGATACGCAGTATTTT.

This clonotype was recorded many times. V usage is TRBV20-1 and J usage is TRBJ1-2; 7 bases are shared with TRBD1. V lost 5 bases, J lost 6 bases, and 9 bases stayed unmatched. This CDR3 spans 13 amino acids. Germline CDR1 DFQATT, CDR2 SNEGSKA (reference sequence). The CDR3 nucleotides read TGCAGTGCTTGGGACAGTAGGAGCCATGGCTACACCTTC. Amino acids: CSAWDSRSHGYTF.

This clonotype was observed a handful of times. The chain joins TRBV20-1 to TRBJ2-3, with D tentatively TRBD1 (6 bases). With 3 bases removed from V and 4 bases from J, the gap between germline ends came to 14 bases. Germline values: CDR1 DFQATT, CDR2 SNEGSKA (reference sequence). The CDR3 totals 14 residues. CDR3 in DNA: TGCAGTGCTAGCCTACAGGGATCTGCAGATACGCAGTATTTT. This translates into CSASLQGSADTQYF.

The V gene is TRBV7-3, the J gene TRBJ2-2; D is unresolved. Germline CDR1 SGHTA, CDR2 FQGTGA. The CDR3 is made up of 15 amino acids. Trimming removed 0 bases from V and 3 bases from J, with 8 bases in between. The CDR3 reads CASSLTPVDTGELFF. In nucleotides, the CDR3 is TGTGCCAGCAGCTTAACTCCGGTAGACACCGGGGAGCTGTTTTTT.

This clonotype has a count of ten or more. The V and J genes are TRBV18 and TRBJ1-2; D might be TRBD1 (5 bases). From germline, CDR1 is KGHSH and CDR2 LQKENI. CDR3 length: 14 residues. With 6 bases removed from V and 6 bases from J, the gap between germline ends came to 17 bases. In DNA form, the CDR3 reads TGTGCCAGCTCTTCGGGAAGGGGTACGAATGGCTACACCTTC. As protein: CASSSGRGTNGYTF.